This entry features one T cell receptor (beta chain) sequence. No antigen is known for it. The PCR employed 60 Vbeta primers together with 13 Jbeta primers. Sequencing used immunoSEQ multiplex PCR; TCRdb keeps in-frame clones, though not all of them. The table includes fewer than 120,000 clones, around 80% detected once. The sample comes from a study of cytomegalovirus exposure and HLA in healthy donors. Findings and limits, study-wide: Roughly uniform depth of sequencing across donors was assumed in presence/absence analyses.

Sequenced sample: PBMCs. This clonotype was sampled from a man aged 30-40 years in good health and CMV-seropositive.

For the CDR3, the DNA is TGTGCCAGCTCACCAAGAACAGATTATAATTCACCCCTCCACTTT. Amino acids: CASSPRTDYNSPLHF. This sequence joins TRBV18 and TRBJ1-6; no clear D gene. CDR3 size: 15 residues. The germline gives CDR1 KGHSH, CDR2 LQKENI. The ends were cut back, 2 bases at V and 4 bases at J, with 9 bases in the middle.